What follows describes a single T cell receptor (beta chain). The data stem from a study of cytomegalovirus exposure and HLA in healthy donors. The CDR3 runs 14 residues. V lost 7 bases to trimming and J lost 1 base; unmatched junction nucleotides: 7. The germline V gene encodes CDR1 SGHTA and CDR2 FQGNSA. The primer mix had 60 Vbeta and 13 Jbeta primers. Clones were sequenced by immunoSEQ multiplex PCR, and TCRdb holds only the in-frame ones, with some missing. Found here are roughly 200,000 clones, about nine tenths of them singletons; the top ten hold over 1%. Sequenced sample: PBMCs. The source of this sequence is a man aged 30 to 39 in good health and CMV-seronegative. J is TRBJ2-7 and V is TRBV7-2; 7 bases are shared with TRBD2. The CDR3 sequence is CASTSMRGSYEQYF. CDR3 sequence (DNA): TGTGCCAGCACCTCCATGCGGGGGTCCTACGAGCAGTACTTC.